One T cell receptor beta chain is described in this entry. The antigen is undetermined. The sample originates from a study of cytomegalovirus exposure and HLA in healthy donors. General study findings and limits: Later on, an analysis found that several of the most significant clusters appeared to be linked to common viral pathogens, which included parvovirus B19. Most observed TCR sequences were rare, whereas some public TCRs were detected in many donors. A later analysis linked about 17,000 TCR beta sequences to HLA alleles at 0.05 false discovery rate.

The PCR was carried out with 60 Vbeta primers and 13 Jbeta primers. Authors' processing steps: An analysis performed later counted 70 million to 90 million unique TCR beta chains (roughly 11 million of them shared). Repertoires were generated with immunoSEQ multiplex PCR, while TCRdb's copy carries only in-frame clones and drops some. V, J and clone size are taken as reported in that table, and D and trimming were inferred from the DNA itself. The sample shows around 140,000 clones, approximately 82% of them seen only once. This CDR3 has 16 amino acids. The sample taken for sequencing was PBMCs. The rearrangement joins TRBV7-5 to TRBJ2-7; TRBD2 was called by the table and not checked on the DNA. TRBV7-5 is a documented pseudogene. This receptor was taken from a man between 18 and 35 years old in good health and CMV-seropositive. CDR3 loop: CARSLDSGTPSYEQYF. Here the CDR3 DNA reads TGTGCCAGAAGCTTAGATAGCGGGACTCCCTCCTACGAGCAGTACTTC.